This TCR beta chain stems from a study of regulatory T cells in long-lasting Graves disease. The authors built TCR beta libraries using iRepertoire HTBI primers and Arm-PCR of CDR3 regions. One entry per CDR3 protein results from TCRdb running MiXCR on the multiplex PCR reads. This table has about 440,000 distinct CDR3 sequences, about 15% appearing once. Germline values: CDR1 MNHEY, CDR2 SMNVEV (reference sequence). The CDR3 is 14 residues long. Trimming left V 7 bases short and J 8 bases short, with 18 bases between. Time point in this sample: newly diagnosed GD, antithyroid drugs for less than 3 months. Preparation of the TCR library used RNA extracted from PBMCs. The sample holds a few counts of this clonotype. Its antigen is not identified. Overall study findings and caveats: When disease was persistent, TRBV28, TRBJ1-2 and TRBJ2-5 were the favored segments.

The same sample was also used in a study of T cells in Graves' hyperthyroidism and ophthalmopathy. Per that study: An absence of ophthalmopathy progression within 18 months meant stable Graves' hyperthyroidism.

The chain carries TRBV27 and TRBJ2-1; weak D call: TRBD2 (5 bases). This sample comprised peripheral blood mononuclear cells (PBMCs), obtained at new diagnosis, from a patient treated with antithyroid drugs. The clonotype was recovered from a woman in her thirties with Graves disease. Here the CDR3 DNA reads TGTGCCAGCAAGGAGGCGACTGTCGTGGATGAGCAGTTCTTC. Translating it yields CASKEATVVDEQFF.